Following are 12 T cell receptor beta chains from one sample sequenced in a study of cytomegalovirus exposure and HLA in healthy donors. TCRdb keeps only in-frame clones here, not all; method: immunoSEQ multiplex PCR. Among fewer than 400,000 clones listed, 86% were seen once. The specimen sequenced was PBMCs. Source of these receptors: a woman aged 18-30 years in good health and CMV-seronegative.

The chain employs TRBV28 and TRBJ2-7; 8 bases are a match to TRBD1. Germline CDR1 MDHEN, CDR2 SYDVKM. Trimming at V came to 3 bases and at J to 0 bases, leaving 7 bases not matched to a gene. The CDR3 is made up of 16 amino acids. DNA of the CDR3: TGTGCCAGCAGTTTTAGTTGGGACAGGATCTCCTACGAGCAGTACTTC. Translated, it gives CASSFSWDRISYEQYF.

This clone turned up a few times. The chain is built from TRBV6-1 and TRBJ1-5; TRBD1 might be the D (5 bases). The CDR3 loop spans 15 amino acids. Trimming took 2 bases from V and 1 from J, leaving 9 bases between them. From germline, CDR1 is MNHNS and CDR2 SASEGT. In DNA, the CDR3 is TGTGCCAGCAGTGAATCGGGGGGGAGCAATCAGCCCCAGCATTTT. It translates to CASSESGGSNQPQHF.

This chain connects TRBV7-8 to TRBJ1-3; D is unresolved. Deletions cut 8 bases from V and 2 bases from J, with 16 bases between. CDR1 and CDR2 (germline): SGHVS, FQNEAQ. The CDR3 is 15 residues long. Here the CDR3 DNA reads TGTGCCAGCTTAGACCTCGGGGAAGCTGGAAACACCATATATTTT. Its protein is CASLDLGEAGNTIYF. The entire variable domain, with the rest obtained from reference TRBV7-8 and TRBJ1-3, is as follows: GAGVSQSPRYKVAKRGQDVALRCDPISGHVSLFWYQQALGQGPEFLTYFQNEAQLDKSGLPSDRFFAERPEGSVSTLKIQRTQQEDSAVYLCASLDLGEAGNTIYFGEGSWLTVV.

The chain joins TRBV5-4 to TRBJ2-2, with a tentative D call TRBD1 (6 bases). Germline lookup yields CDR1 SGHNT and CDR2 YYREEE (reference sequence). The CDR3 is made up of 14 amino acids. V lost 6 bases, J lost 1 base, and 10 bases lay in between. CDR3 loop: CASIEGGNTGELFF. CDR3 coding DNA: TGTGCCAGCATTGAAGGGGGGAACACCGGGGAGCTGTTTTTT.

The V and J genes are TRBV28 and TRBJ2-3; a possible D gene is TRBD2 (6 bases). The CDR3 spans 16 residues. The germline V gene encodes CDR1 MDHEN and CDR2 SYDVKM. Trimming took off 6 bases at V and 2 bases at J, with 18 bases between the two ends. The CDR3 is CASSPSPSENTDTQYF. CDR3 DNA sequence: TGTGCCAGCAGCCCCTCACCTAGCGAGAACACAGATACGCAGTATTTT.

The V gene is TRBV27, the J gene TRBJ2-3; tentative D call: TRBD2 (5 bases). The CDR3 is 15 residues long. Trimming shortened V by 2 bases and J by 8 bases, and 17 bases separated the two germline ends. Germline-derived CDR1 and CDR2 are MNHEY and SMNVEV (reference sequence). The CDR3 sequence is CASSLRGVEGSTQYF. The DNA for the CDR3 is TGTGCCAGCAGTTTACGGGGTGTTGAAGGGAGTACGCAGTATTTT.

The sample holds one count of this clone. The chain carries TRBV7-9 and TRBJ2-7; D might be TRBD2 (5 bases). V lost 4 bases, J lost 3 bases, and 16 bases lay in between. This CDR3 contains 15 residues. The V gene's germline CDR1 is SEHNR and CDR2 FQNEAQ (reference sequence). This chain's CDR3 is CASSSQPGSVYEQYF. The CDR3 DNA is TGTGCCAGCAGCTCACAACCGGGGTCAGTCTACGAGCAGTACTTC.

This clone has a single count. The chain combines TRBV6-9 with TRBJ1-1; tentative D call: TRBD1 (5 bases). The CDR3 runs to 14 residues. Between the trimmed V and J ends, which lost 6 bases and 0 bases, there was a span of 11 bases. The germline V gene has CDR1 MNHGY and CDR2 SVAAGI. The DNA for the CDR3 is TGTGCCAGCAGCCGAGGACACTTGAACACTGAAGCTTTCTTT. Protein sequence: CASSRGHLNTEAFF.

This sequence joins TRBV29-1 and TRBJ2-7; D is perhaps TRBD1 (5 bases). CDR1 and CDR2 from the germline V gene are SQVTM and ANQGSEA. The V end lost 2 bases, the J end lost 2 bases, and 10 bases lay between the germline ends. The CDR3 runs 13 residues. The CDR3 DNA is TGCAGCGTTGAAACGACAGAGCCCTACGAGCAGTACTTC. It yields the protein CSVETTEPYEQYF.

This clone was observed a single time. V usage is TRBV9 and J usage is TRBJ2-7, with TRBD1 matching 10 bases. J gave up 6 bases and V 3 bases, and 12 bases lay outside the gene matches. The germline gives CDR1 SGDLS, CDR2 YYNGEE. The CDR3 extends over 16 amino acids. The CDR3 protein is CASSAYSGTGVSEQYF. Here the CDR3 DNA reads TGTGCCAGCAGCGCCTATTCCGGGACAGGGGTATCCGAGCAGTACTTC.

This rearrangement joins TRBV4-3 to TRBJ1-2, with D possibly TRBD1 on 5 matching bases. The ends were cut back, 9 bases at V and 8 bases at J, with 19 bases in the middle. CDR1 and CDR2 (germline): LGHNA, YSLEER. This CDR3 comprises 13 residues. CDR3 sequence: CASSTGGNRGYTF. As DNA, the CDR3 is TGCGCCAGTAGCACGGGGGGTAATAGAGGCTACACCTTC.

The sample holds one count of this clone. The rearrangement uses TRBV5-1 and TRBJ2-3, with 9 bases identical to TRBD2. With 0 bases clipped from V and 0 bases from J, the junction kept 8 bases outside the gene matches. The CDR3 length is 18 residues. Per germline, CDR1 SGHRS and CDR2 YFSETQ. The chain's CDR3 is CASSLVASGIYSTDTQYF. CDR3 nucleotides: TGCGCCAGCAGCTTGGTGGCTAGCGGGATTTATAGCACAGATACGCAGTATTTT.